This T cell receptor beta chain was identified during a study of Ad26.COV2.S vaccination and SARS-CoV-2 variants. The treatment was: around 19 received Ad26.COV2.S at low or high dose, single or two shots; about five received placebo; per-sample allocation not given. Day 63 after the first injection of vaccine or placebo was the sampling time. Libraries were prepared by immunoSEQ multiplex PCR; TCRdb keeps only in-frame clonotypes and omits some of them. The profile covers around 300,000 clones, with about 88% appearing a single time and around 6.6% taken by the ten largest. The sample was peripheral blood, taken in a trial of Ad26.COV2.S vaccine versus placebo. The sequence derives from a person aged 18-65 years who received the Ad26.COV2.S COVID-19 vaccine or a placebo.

The CDR3 is CASSLGAGFATNEKLFF. The DNA for the CDR3 is TGTGCCAGCAGCTTAGGGGCCGGCTTCGCAACTAATGAAAAACTGTTTTTT. The rearrangement links TRBV28 to TRBJ1-4; D might be TRBD1 (5 bases). V lost 6 bases to trimming and J lost 0 bases, with 17 bases between them. The CDR3 length is 17 residues. Per germline, CDR1 MDHEN and CDR2 SYDVKM.